One and the same sample provided the 23 T cell receptor beta chains below, sequenced in a study of cytomegalovirus exposure and HLA in healthy donors. Primers: 60 Vbeta forward and 13 Jbeta reverse. The method was immunoSEQ multiplex PCR; TCRdb's version includes in-frame clones alone and lacks a portion of them. The sample carries some 150,000 clones, approximately 75% recorded once. The material sequenced was PBMCs. These receptors all come from a man aged 25-45 years in good health and CMV-seropositive.

This clone was detected a few times. This rearrangement joins TRBV27 to TRBJ1-1; a weak D match, TRBD1 (6 bases). This CDR3 has 13 residues. Looked up from germline, CDR1 is MNHEY and CDR2 is SMNVEV (reference sequence). V was pared by 0 bases and J by 7 bases, with 9 bases between. The CDR3 loop reads CASSLSGQFEAFF. In nucleotides, the CDR3 is TGTGCCAGCAGTTTATCTGGACAGTTTGAAGCTTTCTTT.

This rearrangement joins TRBV11-1 to TRBJ1-1; TRBD1 agrees at 7 bases. The germline gives CDR1 SGHAT, CDR2 FQDESV (reference sequence). The CDR3 has 13 residues. With V trimmed by 10 bases and J by 6 bases, 11 bases remained unmatched. For the CDR3, the DNA is TGTGCCACCGGACCAAGGGGGCCCGCTGAAGCTTTCTTT. This codes for CATGPRGPAEAFF.

The chain links TRBV2 to TRBJ2-7, with D perhaps matching TRBD1 (6 bases). Trimming shortened V by 4 bases and J by 5 bases, and 6 bases separated the two germline ends. CDR1 SNHLY and CDR2 FYNNEI come from the germline V gene. The CDR3 totals 11 residues. CDR3 coding DNA: TGTGCCAGCAGTGGACAGGACGAGCAGTACTTC. Translation: CASSGQDEQYF.

The chain joins TRBV7-3 to TRBJ2-2, with D hard to call. Trimming pared 5 bases from V and 2 bases from J, leaving 6 bases between. Germline lookup yields CDR1 SGHTA and CDR2 FQGTGA. The CDR3 spans 13 residues. CDR3 protein: CASSPRNTGELFF. The DNA for the CDR3 is TGTGCCAGCAGCCCTAGAAACACCGGGGAGCTGTTTTTT.

This rearrangement joins TRBV18 to TRBJ2-7; TRBD1 might be the D (5 bases). Germline CDR1 reads KGHSH; CDR2 reads LQKENI. Deletions cut 5 bases from V and 5 bases from J, with 10 bases between. This CDR3 contains 12 residues. The CDR3 DNA sequence: TGTGCCAGCTCAACCGACAGTGACGAGCAGTACTTC. Translated: CASSTDSDEQYF.

V gene TRBV6-1 combines with J gene TRBJ1-1; 9 bases align to TRBD1. Germline CDR1 reads MNHNS; CDR2 reads SASEGT. V trimming: 4 bases; J trimming: 5 bases; junction bases outside the gene matches: 5. This CDR3 region has 14 residues. CDR3 DNA sequence: TGTGCCAGCAGTGCTTCTGGGACAGGGACTGAAGCTTTCTTT. Encoded protein: CASSASGTGTEAFF.

V usage is TRBV15 and J usage is TRBJ1-1, with TRBD1 as a possible D gene (6 bases). The CDR3 consists of 11 residues. Germline V gene lookup returns CDR1 LNHNV and CDR2 YYDKDF (reference sequence). Between the trimmed V and J ends, which lost 1 base and 11 bases, there was a span of 8 bases. CDR3 in amino acids: CATSRAGVAFF. The CDR3 coding sequence is TGTGCCACCAGCAGAGCAGGGGTGGCTTTCTTT. The variable domain in full, completed from reference TRBV15 and TRBJ1-1, reads DAMVIQNPRYQVTQFGKPVTLSCSQTLNHNVMYWYQQKSSQAPKLLFHYYDKDFNNEADTPDNFQSRRPNTSFCFLDIRSPGLGDTAMYLCATSRAGVAFFGQGTRLTVV.

This clone was observed once. This chain connects TRBV7-3 to TRBJ2-1; D gene uncertain. The CDR3 contains 14 residues. CDR1 SGHTA and CDR2 FQGTGA come from the germline V gene. Trimming cost V 5 bases and J 0 bases, with 8 bases left between them. The CDR3, as DNA: TGTGCCAGCAGCCAGCACAGCTCCTACAATGAGCAGTTCTTC. Translation: CASSQHSSYNEQFF.

The CDR3 DNA is TGTGCCAGCAGTTGGACAGGGGGCGCGGAAGGCTACACCTTC. Protein: CASSWTGGAEGYTF. The V gene is TRBV2, the J gene TRBJ1-2; TRBD1 matches at 11 bases. CDR1 and CDR2 (germline): SNHLY, FYNNEI. V lost 5 bases and J lost 8; bases outside the gene matches: 7. The length of the CDR3 is 14 residues.

The J gene is TRBJ1-1, the V gene TRBV19; D perhaps matches TRBD1 (6 bases). The CDR3 totals 17 residues. Trimming removed 3 bases at V and 2 bases at J, with 19 bases between. Looked up from germline, CDR1 is LNHDA and CDR2 is SQIVND (reference sequence). This CDR3 reads CASSIGGGSVVNTEAFF. In nucleotides, the CDR3 is TGTGCCAGTAGTATCGGGGGGGGCTCGGTGGTTAACACTGAAGCTTTCTTT.

In this sample, this clone turned up once. V gene TRBV2 combines with J gene TRBJ1-4; unclear D gene. The length of the CDR3 is 12 residues. Germline V gene sequence: CDR1 SNHLY, CDR2 FYNNEI. V shed 6 bases and J shed 3 bases, with 5 bases lying between them. CDR3 protein: CASRAANEKLFF. The CDR3 bases are TGTGCCAGCAGGGCAGCTAATGAAAAACTGTTTTTT.

This sequence joins TRBV29-1 and TRBJ1-1; 7 bases match TRBD1. Germline-derived CDR1 and CDR2 are SQVTM and ANQGSEA. The CDR3 sequence is 12 residues long. The V segment lost 5 bases and the J segment 4 bases; nucleotides outside the gene matches: 4. The CDR3 nucleotides read TGCAGCGTTTCGGGACAGTTCACTGAAGCTTTCTTT. Translation: CSVSGQFTEAFF.

This clone showed up just once. The chain employs TRBV30 and TRBJ2-2; TRBD1 agrees at 7 bases. The V gene end was trimmed by 5 bases and the J gene end by 9 bases; junction bases not matched to a gene: 9. The germline V gene has CDR1 GTSNPN and CDR2 SVGIG (reference sequence). The CDR3 sequence is 13 residues long. The CDR3 here is CAWDRDGTRELFF. CDR3 bases: TGTGCCTGGGACAGGGACGGCACACGGGAGCTGTTTTTT.

This rearrangement joins TRBV30 to TRBJ2-2, with D possibly being TRBD2 (5 bases). V lost 5 bases, J lost 0 bases, and 13 bases lay in between. The CDR3 covers 15 residues. Germline CDR1 reads GTSNPN; CDR2 reads SVGIG (reference sequence). CDR3 residues: CAWGGSPTNTGELFF. The CDR3 nucleotides read TGTGCCTGGGGAGGTAGTCCAACGAACACCGGGGAGCTGTTTTTT.

V gene TRBV4-1 combines with J gene TRBJ2-3; TRBD2 matches at 11 bases. V lost 7 bases, J lost 2 bases, and 8 bases stayed unmatched. This CDR3 is built from 16 residues. CDR1 is MGHRA, CDR2 YSYEKL, per germline. CDR3 residues: CASIPRLAGHTDTQYF. The DNA of the CDR3 is TGCGCCAGCATCCCACGACTAGCGGGGCACACAGATACGCAGTATTTT.

This chain links TRBV25-1 with TRBJ2-3; D call uncertain. The germline V gene encodes CDR1 MGHDK and CDR2 SYGVNS. CDR3 length: 14 residues. V was trimmed by 2 bases and J by 0 bases, leaving 6 bases between them. The CDR3 loop reads CASSEQASTDTQYF. The DNA for the CDR3 is TGTGCCAGCAGTGAACAGGCAAGCACAGATACGCAGTATTTT.

This clone was observed a few times. The chain joins TRBV19 to TRBJ1-1, with 9 bases aligning to TRBD1. CDR3 length: 13 amino acids. J gave up 4 bases and V 7 bases, and 4 bases lay outside the gene matches. The germline gives CDR1 LNHDA, CDR2 SQIVND (reference sequence). Written as DNA, the CDR3 is TGTGCCAGTATCGTGACAGGGGGCACTGAAGCTTTCTTT. Translation gives CASIVTGGTEAFF. The variable domain in full, with the rest retrieved from reference TRBV19 and TRBJ1-1, is DGGITQSPKYLFRKEGQNVTLSCEQNLNHDAMYWYRQDPGQGLRLIYYSQIVNDFQKGDIAEGYSVSREKKESFPLTVTSAQKNPTAFYLCASIVTGGTEAFFGQGTRLTVV.

The rearrangement uses TRBV27 and TRBJ2-6; the match to TRBD1 covers 9 bases. Trimming took 3 bases from V and 2 from J; bases not matched to a gene: 11. CDR1 is MNHEY and CDR2 is SMNVEV in the germline V gene (reference sequence). The CDR3 extends over 19 amino acids. In DNA, the CDR3 is TGTGCCAGCAGTTTGGGTGGACAGGGGTCATTGGCTGGGGCCAACGTCCTGACTTTC. Translated, it gives CASSLGGQGSLAGANVLTF.

The chain links TRBV13 to TRBJ2-7; D unclear. The germline CDR1 and CDR2 sequences are PRHDT and FYEKMQ (reference sequence). The CDR3 has 11 amino acids. Between the trimmed V and J ends, which lost 9 bases and 5 bases, there was a span of 11 bases. The CDR3 region has the DNA TGTGCCAGTGCTCTTGAGGACGAGCAGTACTTC. It specifies CASALEDEQYF.

The gene calls are TRBV10-3 and TRBJ1-3, with D perhaps matching TRBD1 (5 bases). Germline CDR1 reads ENHRY; CDR2 reads SYGVKD. CDR3 length: 15 amino acids. V lost 6 bases to trimming and J lost 1 base, with 13 bases between them. As DNA, the CDR3 is TGTGCCATCAGGGTGGGGCTCGGGTCTGGAAACACCATATATTTT. Its protein is CAIRVGLGSGNTIYF.

The count of this clone is one. J is TRBJ2-2 and V is TRBV28, with 9 bases lining up with TRBD1. The J segment lost 1 base and the V segment lost 3 bases, leaving 6 bases of the junction unmatched. The CDR3 loop spans 17 amino acids. In germline, CDR1 is MDHEN, CDR2 SYDVKM. The DNA of the CDR3 is TGTGCCAGCAGTTTGTTACCGGGACAGGGGAACACCGGGGAGCTGTTTTTT. The encoded protein is CASSLLPGQGNTGELFF.

The V call is TRBV14, the J call TRBJ2-7, with 8 nucleotides matching TRBD2. This CDR3 spans 13 amino acids. Looked up from germline, CDR1 is SGHDN and CDR2 is FVKESK. Unmatched junction bases numbered 3, after V lost 6 bases and J lost 2 bases. The CDR3 coding sequence is TGTGCCAGCAGGGGCGGGGGGACCTACGAGCAGTACTTC. Protein product: CASRGGGTYEQYF.

This chain joins TRBV27 and TRBJ2-7, with 8 nucleotides matching TRBD1. This CDR3 contains 15 residues. Germline values: CDR1 MNHEY, CDR2 SMNVEV (reference sequence). J was trimmed by 3 bases and V by 2 bases; bases with no gene match: 6. CDR3 amino acids: CASSLPQGGGYEQYF. As DNA, the CDR3 is TGTGCCAGCAGTTTACCACAGGGGGGAGGCTACGAGCAGTACTTC.